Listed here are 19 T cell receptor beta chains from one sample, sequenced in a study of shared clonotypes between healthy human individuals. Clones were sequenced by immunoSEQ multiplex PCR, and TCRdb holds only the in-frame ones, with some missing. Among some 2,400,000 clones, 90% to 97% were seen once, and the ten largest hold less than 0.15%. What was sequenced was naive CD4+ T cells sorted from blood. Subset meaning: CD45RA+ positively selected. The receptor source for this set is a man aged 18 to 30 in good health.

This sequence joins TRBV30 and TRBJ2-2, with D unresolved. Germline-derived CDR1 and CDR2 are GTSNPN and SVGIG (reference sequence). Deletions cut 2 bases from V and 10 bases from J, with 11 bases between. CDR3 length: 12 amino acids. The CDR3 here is CAWSSITQELFF. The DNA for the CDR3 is TGTGCCTGGAGTTCCATCACCCAGGAGCTGTTTTTT. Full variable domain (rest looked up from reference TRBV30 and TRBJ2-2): SQTIHQWPATLVQPVGSPLSLECTVEGTSNPNLYWYRQAAGRGLQLLFYSVGIGQISSEVPQNLSASRPQDRQFILSSKKLLLSDSGFYLCAWSSITQELFFGEGSRLTVL.

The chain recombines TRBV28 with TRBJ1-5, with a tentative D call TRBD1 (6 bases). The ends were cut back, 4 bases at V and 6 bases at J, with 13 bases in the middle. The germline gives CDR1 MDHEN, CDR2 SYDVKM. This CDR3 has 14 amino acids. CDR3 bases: TGTGCCAGCAGTTCTATCAGGGGTACTCAGCCCCAGCATTTT. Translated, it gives CASSSIRGTQPQHF.

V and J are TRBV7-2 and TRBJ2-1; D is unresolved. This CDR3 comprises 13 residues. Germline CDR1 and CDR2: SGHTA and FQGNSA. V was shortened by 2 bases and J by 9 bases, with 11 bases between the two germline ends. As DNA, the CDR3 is TGTGCCAGCAGCTTACCCCTAGTTCGTGAGCAGTTCTTC. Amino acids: CASSLPLVREQFF.

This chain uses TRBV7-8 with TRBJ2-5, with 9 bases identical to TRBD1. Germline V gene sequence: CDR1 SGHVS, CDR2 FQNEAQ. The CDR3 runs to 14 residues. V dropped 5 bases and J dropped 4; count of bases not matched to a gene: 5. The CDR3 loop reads CASSAQGAGETQYF. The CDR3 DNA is TGTGCCAGCAGCGCACAGGGGGCTGGAGAGACCCAGTACTTC.

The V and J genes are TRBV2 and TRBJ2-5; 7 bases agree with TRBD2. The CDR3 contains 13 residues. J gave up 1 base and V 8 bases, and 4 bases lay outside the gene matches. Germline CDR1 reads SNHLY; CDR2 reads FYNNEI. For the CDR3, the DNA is TGTGCCAGCCTCCTAGCGGTCCAAGAGACCCAGTACTTC. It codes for CASLLAVQETQYF.

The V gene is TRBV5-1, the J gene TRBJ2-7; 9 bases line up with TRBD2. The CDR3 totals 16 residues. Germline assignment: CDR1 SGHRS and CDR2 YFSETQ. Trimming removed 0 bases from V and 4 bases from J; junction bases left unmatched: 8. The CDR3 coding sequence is TGCGCCAGCAGCTTGGCCGGGCTAGCGGGGACTTACGAGCAGTACTTC. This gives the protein CASSLAGLAGTYEQYF.

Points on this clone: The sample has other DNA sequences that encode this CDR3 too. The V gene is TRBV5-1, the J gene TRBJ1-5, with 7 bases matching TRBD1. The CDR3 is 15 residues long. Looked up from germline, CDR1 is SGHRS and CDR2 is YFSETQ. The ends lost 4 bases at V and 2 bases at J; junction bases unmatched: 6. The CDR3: CASSLDGTGNQPQHF. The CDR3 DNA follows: TGCGCCAGCAGCCTAGACGGGACAGGCAATCAGCCCCAGCATTTT.

CDR3 DNA: TGTGCCAGCAGCTGGGACATAAAGAACACTGAAGCTTTCTTT. It codes for CASSWDIKNTEAFF. The chain employs TRBV5-5 and TRBJ1-1; D might be TRBD1 (6 bases). The CDR3 is made up of 14 amino acids. Germline V CDR1 and CDR2: SGHKS, YYEKEE (reference sequence). V lost 3 bases and J 1 base, leaving 10 bases between the germline ends.

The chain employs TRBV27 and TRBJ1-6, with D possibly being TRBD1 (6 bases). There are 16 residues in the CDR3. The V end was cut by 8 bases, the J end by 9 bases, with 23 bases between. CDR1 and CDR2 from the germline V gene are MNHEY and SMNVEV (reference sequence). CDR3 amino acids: CASYDTGTRSFSPLHF. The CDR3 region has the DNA TGTGCCAGCTACGACACAGGGACCCGATCGTTTTCACCCCTCCACTTT.

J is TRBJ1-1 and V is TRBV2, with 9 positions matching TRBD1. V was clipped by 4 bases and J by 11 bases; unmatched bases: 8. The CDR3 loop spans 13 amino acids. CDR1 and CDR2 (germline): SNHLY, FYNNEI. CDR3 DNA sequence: TGTGCCAGCAGTGGGAGGGACAGGGTAGAGGCTTTCTTT. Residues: CASSGRDRVEAFF.

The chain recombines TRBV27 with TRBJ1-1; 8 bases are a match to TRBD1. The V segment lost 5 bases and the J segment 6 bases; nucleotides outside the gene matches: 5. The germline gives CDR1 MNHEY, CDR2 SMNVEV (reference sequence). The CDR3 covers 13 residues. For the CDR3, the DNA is TGTGCCAGCAGTATGACAGGGGTTGCTGAAGCTTTCTTT. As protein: CASSMTGVAEAFF.

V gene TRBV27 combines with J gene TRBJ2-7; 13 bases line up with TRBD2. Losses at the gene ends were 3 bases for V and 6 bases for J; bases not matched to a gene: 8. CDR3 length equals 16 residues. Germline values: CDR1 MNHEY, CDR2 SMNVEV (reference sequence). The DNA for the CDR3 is TGTGCCAGCAGTTTGGCAGGGACTAGCGGGATGGGCGAGCAGTACTTC. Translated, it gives CASSLAGTSGMGEQYF.

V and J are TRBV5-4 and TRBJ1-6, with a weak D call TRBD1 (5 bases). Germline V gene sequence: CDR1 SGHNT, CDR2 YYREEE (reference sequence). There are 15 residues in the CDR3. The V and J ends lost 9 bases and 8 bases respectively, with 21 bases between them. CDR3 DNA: TGTGCCACCTGGCGGGGCGGCACCCAGGATTCACCCCTCCACTTT. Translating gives CATWRGGTQDSPLHF.

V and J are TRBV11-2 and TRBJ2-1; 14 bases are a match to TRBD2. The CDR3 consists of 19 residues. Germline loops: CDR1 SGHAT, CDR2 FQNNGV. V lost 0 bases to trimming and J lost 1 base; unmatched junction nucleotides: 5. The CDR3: CASSLEGTSGRRSYNEQFF. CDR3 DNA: TGTGCCAGCAGCTTAGAGGGGACTAGCGGGAGAAGGTCCTACAATGAGCAGTTCTTC.

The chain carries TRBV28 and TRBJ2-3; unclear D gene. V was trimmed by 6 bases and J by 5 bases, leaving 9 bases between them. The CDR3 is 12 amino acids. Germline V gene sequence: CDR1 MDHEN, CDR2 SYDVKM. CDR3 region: CASSPRGDTQYF. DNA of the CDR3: TGTGCCAGCAGCCCGCGAGGAGATACGCAGTATTTT.

CDR3 in DNA: TGTGCCAGCAGCTTGGGACCAGAGACCCAGTACTTC. Amino acids: CASSLGPETQYF. The J gene is TRBJ2-5, the V gene TRBV5-6; D unclear. The CDR3 runs to 12 residues. Germline CDR1 and CDR2: SGHDT and YYEEEE. V was pared by 0 bases and J by 4 bases, with 4 bases between.

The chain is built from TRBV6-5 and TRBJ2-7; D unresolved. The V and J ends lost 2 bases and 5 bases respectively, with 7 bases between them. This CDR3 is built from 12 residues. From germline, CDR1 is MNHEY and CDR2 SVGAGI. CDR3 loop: CASSYTNHEQYF. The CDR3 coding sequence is TGTGCCAGCAGTTACACGAACCACGAGCAGTACTTC.

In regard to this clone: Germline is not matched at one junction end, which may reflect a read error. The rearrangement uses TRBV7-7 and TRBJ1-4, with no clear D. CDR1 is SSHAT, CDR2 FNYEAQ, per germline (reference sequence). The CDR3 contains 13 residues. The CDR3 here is CASSPQPNEKLFF. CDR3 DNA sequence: TGTGCTAGCAGCCCGCAGCCTAATGAAAAACTGTTTTTT.

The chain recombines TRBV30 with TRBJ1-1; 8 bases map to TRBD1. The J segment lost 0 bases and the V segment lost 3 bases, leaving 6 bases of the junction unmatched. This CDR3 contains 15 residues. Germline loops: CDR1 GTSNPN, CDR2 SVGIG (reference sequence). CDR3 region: CAWREPGQVNTEAFF. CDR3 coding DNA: TGTGCCTGGAGGGAACCGGGACAGGTGAACACTGAAGCTTTCTTT.